This TCR beta chain was identified in a study of control samples from healthy donors and cancer patients. TCRdb keeps only in-frame clones here, not all; method: immunoSEQ multiplex PCR. Among under 200,000 clones, roughly 94% were seen once, and the ten largest hold roughly 15%. The CDR3 sequence is 12 residues long. Trimming cost V 1 base and J 7 bases, with 7 bases left between them. The sequencing sample was made of PBMCs. The sequence came from a man in his 60s with colorectal cancer. The rearrangement uses TRBV12-3 or TRBV12-4 and TRBJ1-2; no clear D. CDR3 coding DNA: TGTGCCAGCAGTTTAGGGACGGGTGGCTACACCTTC. Translation gives CASSLGTGGYTF.